These T cell receptor beta chains were read from a single sample in a study of technical replicates of blood from a handful of donors. TCRdb keeps only in-frame clones here, not all; method: immunoSEQ multiplex PCR. This table has tens of thousands of clones, over 75% appearing once. The specimen sequenced was T cells isolated from PBMCs. The receptors originated from a human donor in good health. Each CDR3 is given without its conserved first and last residue. A D gene is named only where the DNA matches it firmly. A row's size may be missing; if present it is once, few, many or a size class.

TRBD2	-	TRBV19	12	TRBJ2-1	ASIRTSGSSEQF
-	once	TRBV4-2	12	TRBJ2-5	ASSQDLGEETQY
-	-	TRBV4-1	14	TRBJ1-5	ASSQGAGGGHQPQH
-	-	TRBV7-8	18	TRBJ1-3	ASSPHRTGELVNSGNTIY
-	-	TRBV10-3	12	TRBJ2-3	AIRTVTGTDTQY
TRBD1	few	TRBV6-1	12	TRBJ1-2	ASSWADRVVGYT
TRBD1	-	TRBV4-1	12	TRBJ2-7	ASSQRDRAYEQY
TRBD2	-	TRBV4-3	14	TRBJ2-1	ASSQVTLAEHNEQF
-	-	TRBV5-1	13	TRBJ1-1	ASSLEGWGDTEAF
TRBD2	-	TRBV5-1	16	TRBJ2-1	ASSLALLSSGSNNEQF
-	-	TRBV7-6	15	TRBJ2-1	ASSLGARGGIYNEQF
TRBD2	-	TRBV6-5	13	TRBJ2-1	ASSYLGLANNEQF
-	-	TRBV19	14	TRBJ1-5	ASTMAGSRSNQPQH
-	-	TRBV27	13	TRBJ1-5	ASSLSRGPNQPQH
-	-	TRBV5-1	9	TRBJ2-1	ASRGLDEQF
-	once	TRBV7-3	15	TRBJ2-3	ASSLRRRGSGTDTQY
-	-	TRBV9	13	TRBJ2-3	ASSVDLSGTDTQY
TRBD2	-	TRBV7-9	12	TRBJ2-7	ASRGLVVPYEQY
TRBD1	-	TRBV19	12	TRBJ2-7	ASSTGTGGIEQY
TRBD1	once	TRBV7-9	12	TRBJ1-2	ASSLWDRGHGYT
TRBD2	once	TRBV10-1	13	TRBJ2-7	ASSERRGREGEQY
-	-	TRBV11-3	9	TRBJ2-1	ASSFNNEQF
TRBD1	-	TRBV9	14	TRBJ1-3	ASSPQGTLSGNTIY
-	-	TRBV7-2	9	TRBJ1-2	ASSLLYGYT
TRBD1	-	TRBV5-6	13	TRBJ2-5	ASSPPGQGGETQY
-	-	TRBV4-1	11	TRBJ1-5	ASSQDQGQPQH
-	-	TRBV10-2	12	TRBJ1-1	ASSEETENTEAF
TRBD1	-	TRBV4-1	14	TRBJ2-5	ASSQTGTGVRETQY
TRBD1	-	TRBV19	14	TRBJ2-2	ASSINGQGATGELF
-	-	TRBV20-1	9	TRBJ1-1	SARGQYGAF
-	-	TRBV6-5	11	TRBJ1-1	ASSVGGNTEAF
TRBD2	-	TRBV11-3	16	TRBJ2-1	ASSLGPSGTSDGDEQF
TRBD1	-	TRBV6-1	14	TRBJ2-2	ASSEGTGGRTGELF
TRBD2	-	TRBV13	13	TRBJ2-1	ASSLGYAGGREQF
TRBD2	-	TRBV6-4	13	TRBJ2-3	ASSESGTSVDTQY
-	few	TRBV5-1	12	TRBJ1-1	ASSLVPGDTEAF
TRBD1	-	TRBV7-3	10	TRBJ2-1	ASSLQGDEQF
-	-	TRBV30	10	TRBJ2-3	AWSPGKMAQY
TRBD2	-	TRBV6-1	16	TRBJ2-7	ASSEATRWVAGGYEQY
TRBD1	-	TRBV27	13	TRBJ1-2	ASKGQGSSNYGYT
-	-	TRBV5-6	10	TRBJ1-1	ASSLQATEAF
TRBD2	once	TRBV7-3	16	TRBJ2-7	ASSLNAGGPFVSYEQY
TRBD2	few	TRBV7-2	15	TRBJ2-1	ASSLLSGRASYNEQF
-	-	TRBV13	11	TRBJ2-5	ASSPSVVETQY
TRBD1	few	TRBV2	12	TRBJ1-4	ASSDRGLREKLF
-	-	TRBV14	13	TRBJ2-7	ASSQGLGSSYEQY
-	-	TRBV5-1	12	TRBJ2-7	ASSLESGINEQY
-	-	TRBV9	14	TRBJ2-2	ASSVVPRGDTGELF
-	-	TRBV4-3	14	TRBJ2-4	ASSQDIGGAKNIQY
-	-	TRBV4-1	13	TRBJ2-2	ASSQKQGYTGELF
TRBD2	-	TRBV7-2	13	TRBJ2-1	ASSPGTSGYNEQF